The 18 T cell receptor beta chains below were found in one sample sequenced in a study of T cell responses to AZD1222 COVID-19 vaccine. Measured with immunoSEQ multiplex PCR; TCRdb has only the in-frame clones, and not every one. The data show over 140,000 clones, almost 95% seen once. The specimen was peripheral blood, collected 28 days after the second AZD1222 dose. These TCRs come from an adult who received the AZD1222 COVID-19 vaccine.

The chain links TRBV11-2 to TRBJ2-5; no firm D call. The CDR3 extends over 13 amino acids. CDR1 and CDR2 (germline): SGHAT, FQNNGV. Trimming left V 3 bases short and J 3 bases short, with 8 bases between. CDR3 nucleotide sequence: TGTGCCAGCAGCTTCACAGAAGAAGAGACCCAGTACTTC. It specifies CASSFTEEETQYF.

The rearrangement links TRBV6-5 to TRBJ1-1, with D tentatively TRBD1 (6 bases). Germline V lookup: CDR1 MNHEY, CDR2 SVGAGI. The CDR3 consists of 15 residues. The V end was cut by 5 bases, the J end by 0 bases, with 13 bases between. The CDR3, as DNA: TGTGCCAGCAGTCGCCTGGACAGCTTGAACACTGAAGCTTTCTTT. This translates into CASSRLDSLNTEAFF.

The chain has TRBV9 and TRBJ1-1; unclear D gene. Per germline, CDR1 SGDLS and CDR2 YYNGEE. V was clipped by 0 bases and J by 5 bases, with 17 bases between them. CDR3 length equals 16 residues. CDR3: CASSVGVGQDLTEAFF. The DNA of the CDR3 is TGTGCCAGCAGCGTAGGAGTAGGGCAGGACCTTACTGAAGCTTTCTTT.

A remark on this clone: Compared with germline, one end of the junction differs, possibly owing to a read error. The chain is built from TRBV10-3 and TRBJ1-5; no clear D. The CDR3 runs to 13 residues. Germline CDR1 is ENHRY and CDR2 is SYGVKD. The CDR3 nucleotides read TGTGCCATCGGTGAAAGGGTCGATCAGCCCCAGCATTTT. Its translation: CAIGERVDQPQHF.

The chain employs TRBV10-2 and TRBJ1-6; a weak D match, TRBD1 (5 bases). CDR1 and CDR2 from the germline V gene are WSHSY and SAAADI. This CDR3 has 14 amino acids. The ends were cut back, 3 bases at V and 7 bases at J, with 10 bases in the middle. The CDR3 loop is CASSESWGNSPLHF. The CDR3 DNA follows: TGCGCCAGCAGTGAATCATGGGGGAATTCACCCCTCCACTTT.

V gene TRBV28 combines with J gene TRBJ2-2, with D hard to call. The germline CDR1 and CDR2 sequences are MDHEN and SYDVKM. Trimming removed 6 bases at V and 1 base at J, with 6 bases between. The CDR3 has 13 amino acids. CDR3 nucleotides: TGTGCCAGCAGCATACAGAACACCGGGGAGCTGTTTTTT. This sequence encodes CASSIQNTGELFF.

The V gene is TRBV7-3, the J gene TRBJ2-3; 12 bases match TRBD2. After removal of 2 bases from V and 6 bases from J, the junction contained 9 bases not matched to a gene. CDR1 is SGHTA, CDR2 FQGTGA, per germline. The CDR3 spans 17 residues. CDR3 coding DNA: TGTGCCAGCAGCTTAGAGGCTAGCGGGAGGGCCAGGGATACGCAGTATTTT. Protein: CASSLEASGRARDTQYF.

This chain uses TRBV12-2 with TRBJ2-7; the DNA was not used to check the table's D call, TRBD2. TRBV12-2 counts as a pseudogene. CDR3 length: 14 amino acids. The CDR3 sequence: CASPRGAGRNEQYF. CDR3 nucleotide sequence: TGTGCAAGTCCTCGGGGGGCAGGGAGGAACGAGCAGTACTTC.

V usage is TRBV19 and J usage is TRBJ1-2, with 7 nucleotides matching TRBD1. Germline CDR1 LNHDA, CDR2 SQIVND (reference sequence). CDR3 length: 14 amino acids. V trimming: 5 bases; J trimming: 1 base; junction bases outside the gene matches: 4. The CDR3 here is CASSLQGGNYGYTF. The DNA for the CDR3 is TGTGCCAGTAGTCTCCAGGGGGGTAACTATGGCTACACCTTC.

The chain is built from TRBV5-1 and TRBJ2-2; D gene ambiguous. This CDR3 contains 14 residues. The V end was cut by 2 bases, the J end by 3 bases, with 8 bases between. Per the germline V gene, CDR1 is SGHRS and CDR2 is YFSETQ. CDR3 DNA: TGCGCCAGCAGCTTAGTTATGGACACCGGGGAGCTGTTTTTT. This gives the protein CASSLVMDTGELFF.

In regard to this clone: An end of the junction does not agree with germline; a read error may underlie this. The rearrangement uses TRBV5-1 and TRBJ1-2; D perhaps matches TRBD1 (5 bases). The CDR3 consists of 12 residues. The germline V gene has CDR1 SGHRS and CDR2 YFSETQ. The CDR3 DNA follows: TGCGCCAGCAGTTGGGGCAGCTATGGCTGCACCTTC. It translates to CASSWGSYGCTF.

This chain joins TRBV7-6 and TRBJ2-7; no reliable D call. The V gene lost 5 bases and the J gene lost 13 bases, with 9 bases spanning the gap. The CDR3 has 9 residues. CDR1 and CDR2 (germline): SGHVS, FNYEAQ. The CDR3 is CASSIGGYF. The CDR3 region has the DNA TGTGCCAGCAGCATTGGCGGATACTTC. Based on the CDR3 plus reference TRBV7-6 and TRBJ2-7, the full variable domain is GAGVSQSPRYKVTKRGQDVALRCDPISGHVSLYWYRQALGQGPEFLTYFNYEAQQDKSGLPNDRFSAERPEGSISTLTIQRTEQRDSAMYRCASSIGGYFGPGTRLTVT.

The chain joins TRBV7-9 to TRBJ2-7; D may be TRBD1 (8 bases). Germline V gives CDR1 SEHNR, CDR2 FQNEAQ (reference sequence). This CDR3 spans 15 amino acids. Trimming left V 5 bases short and J 1 base short, with 15 bases between. CDR3 DNA sequence: TGTGCCAGCAGCGGGAGGGGGACAGGATCCTACGAGCAGTACTTC. Amino acid sequence: CASSGRGTGSYEQYF.

This chain joins TRBV28 and TRBJ1-6, with 7 bases identical to TRBD1. The CDR3 consists of 17 residues. With 4 bases clipped from V and 6 bases from J, the junction kept 12 bases outside the gene matches. CDR1 and CDR2 (germline): MDHEN, SYDVKM. This chain's CDR3 is CASSSPGSGGTNSPLHF. The CDR3 DNA reads as TGTGCCAGCAGTTCTCCAGGGTCAGGGGGGACTAATTCACCCCTCCACTTT.

This chain connects TRBV10-3 to TRBJ2-7; D possibly uses TRBD1 or TRBD2 (5 bases each). The germline gives CDR1 ENHRY, CDR2 SYGVKD. V lost 5 bases, J lost 1 base, and 9 bases lay in between. The CDR3 spans 13 residues. CDR3 protein: CAISQGASYEQYF. As DNA, the CDR3 is TGTGCCATCAGTCAGGGAGCTTCCTACGAGCAGTACTTC.

The rearrangement uses TRBV30 and TRBJ2-7; unclear D gene. Germline V gives CDR1 GTSNPN, CDR2 SVGIG (reference sequence). This CDR3 contains 12 residues. The V end lost 0 bases, the J end lost 7 bases, and 10 bases lay between the germline ends. The CDR3 spells CAWSVRSGEQYF. The CDR3 DNA reads as TGTGCCTGGAGTGTACGCTCGGGTGAGCAGTACTTC. The variable domain in full, completed from reference TRBV30 and TRBJ2-7, reads SQTIHQWPATLVQPVGSPLSLECTVEGTSNPNLYWYRQAAGRGLQLLFYSVGIGQISSEVPQNLSASRPQDRQFILSSKKLLLSDSGFYLCAWSVRSGEQYFGPGTRLTVT.

There are a few counts of this clone. This chain links TRBV7-9 with TRBJ2-7; 12 bases fit TRBD2. Germline loops: CDR1 SEHNR, CDR2 FQNEAQ (reference sequence). This CDR3 spans 15 amino acids. V dropped 5 bases and J dropped 8; count of bases not matched to a gene: 10. DNA of the CDR3: TGTGCCAGCAGCCCTGGGACTAGCGGGCTCCTGCAGCAGTACTTC. This sequence encodes CASSPGTSGLLQQYF.

The chain employs TRBV7-9 and TRBJ1-2, with D unresolved. Trimming cost V 1 base and J 6 bases, with 12 bases left between them. CDR3 length: 14 residues. Per germline, CDR1 SEHNR and CDR2 FQNEAQ (reference sequence). As DNA, the CDR3 is TGTGCCAGCAGCTTAGAGTTCATGCGGGATGGCTACACCTTC. Protein sequence: CASSLEFMRDGYTF.